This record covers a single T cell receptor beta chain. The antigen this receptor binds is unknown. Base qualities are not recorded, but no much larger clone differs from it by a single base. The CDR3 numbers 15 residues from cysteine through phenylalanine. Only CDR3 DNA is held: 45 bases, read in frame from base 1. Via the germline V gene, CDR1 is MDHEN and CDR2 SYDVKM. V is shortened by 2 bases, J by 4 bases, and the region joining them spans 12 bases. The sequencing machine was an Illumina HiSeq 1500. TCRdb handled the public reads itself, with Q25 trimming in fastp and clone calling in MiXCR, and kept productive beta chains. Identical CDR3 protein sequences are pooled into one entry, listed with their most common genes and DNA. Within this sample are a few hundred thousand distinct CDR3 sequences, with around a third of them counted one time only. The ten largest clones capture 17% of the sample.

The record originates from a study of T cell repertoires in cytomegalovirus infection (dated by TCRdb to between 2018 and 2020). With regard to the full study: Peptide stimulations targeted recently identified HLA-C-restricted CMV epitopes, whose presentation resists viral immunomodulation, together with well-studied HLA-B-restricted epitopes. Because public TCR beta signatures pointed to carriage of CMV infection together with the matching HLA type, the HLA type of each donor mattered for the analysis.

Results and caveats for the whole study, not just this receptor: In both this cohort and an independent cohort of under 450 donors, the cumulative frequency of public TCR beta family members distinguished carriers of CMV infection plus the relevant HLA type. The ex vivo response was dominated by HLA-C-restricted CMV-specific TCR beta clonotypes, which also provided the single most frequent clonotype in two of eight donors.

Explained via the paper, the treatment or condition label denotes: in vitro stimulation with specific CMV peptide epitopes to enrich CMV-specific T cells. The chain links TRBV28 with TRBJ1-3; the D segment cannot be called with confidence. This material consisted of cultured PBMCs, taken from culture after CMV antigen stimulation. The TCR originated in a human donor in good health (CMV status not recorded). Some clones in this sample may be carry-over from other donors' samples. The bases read TGTGCCAGCAGTTTAATCGGACCGGAGGGAAACACCATATATTTT. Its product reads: CASSLIGPEGNTIYF. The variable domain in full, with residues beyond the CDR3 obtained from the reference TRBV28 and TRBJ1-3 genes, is DVKVTQSSRYLVKRTGEKVFLECVQDMDHENMFWYRQDPGLGLRLIYFSYDVKMKEKGDIPEGYSVSREKKERFSLILESASTNQTSMYLCASSLIGPEGNTIYFGEGSWLTVV.